The 30 T cell receptor beta chains below come from one sample, sequenced in a study of hypomethylating agent response in myelodysplastic syndrome (TCRdb year 2021). Libraries came from the immunoSEQ multiplex PCR assay. Entries here come from immuneACCESS through TCRdb and include only in-frame sequences with V and J called. Some clones fail to appear in such tables; in the studies checked, an unresolved V gene covers under half of the shortfall, and the cause of the remainder is unknown. Counted in this sample were some 5,000 clones; about 86% of them appeared once. Over 15% of the sample is held by the ten biggest clonotypes. Sequenced material: bone marrow, taken before or after starting hypomethylating agent treatment for myelodysplastic syndrome (not recorded which). These receptors were collected from a human donor with myelodysplastic syndrome.

The chain recombines TRBV11-3 with TRBJ2-3; 9 bases align to TRBD2. The CDR3 extends over 15 amino acids. V shed 7 bases, J shed 5 bases, and the junction held 10 bases outside the gene matches. Germline CDR1 reads SGHNT; CDR2 reads YENEEA. The DNA of the CDR3 is TGTGCCAGCACCCCTTCGCGGGGGGGCGTAGATACGCAGTATTTT. Protein product: CASTPSRGGVDTQYF.

The chain couples TRBV6-6 to TRBJ1-2, with D maybe TRBD1 (6 bases). CDR3 length: 15 residues. CDR1 and CDR2 from the germline V gene are MNHNY and SVGAGI (reference sequence). Trimming took 4 bases from V and 2 from J, leaving 14 bases between them. CDR3 residues: CASSLGAGTNYGYTF. CDR3 coding DNA: TGTGCCAGCAGTTTGGGAGCCGGGACAAACTATGGCTACACCTTC.

The genes are TRBV7-9 and TRBJ1-3; 9 nucleotides line up with TRBD1. The germline V gene encodes CDR1 SEHNR and CDR2 FQNEAQ (reference sequence). The J segment lost 4 bases and the V segment lost 11 bases, leaving 9 bases of the junction unmatched. This CDR3 has 14 amino acids. CDR3 amino acids: CALGQGIAGNTIYF. For the CDR3, the DNA is TGTGCCCTTGGACAGGGGATTGCCGGAAACACCATATATTTT.

For the CDR3, the DNA is TGTGCCAGCAGCTCTACCACAGATACGCAGTATTTT. This translates into CASSSTTDTQYF. This rearrangement joins TRBV7-6 to TRBJ2-3; D uncertain. The ends were cut back, 4 bases at V and 2 bases at J, with 4 bases in the middle. Per germline, CDR1 SGHVS and CDR2 FNYEAQ. The CDR3 runs to 12 residues.

The V gene is TRBV7-9, the J gene TRBJ2-1; D may be TRBD1 (5 bases). CDR3 size: 17 residues. Trimming pared 2 bases from V and 5 bases from J, leaving 19 bases between. Germline CDR1 SEHNR, CDR2 FQNEAQ (reference sequence). This CDR3 reads CASSLWFGRAANNEQFF. The CDR3 DNA follows: TGTGCCAGCAGCTTATGGTTCGGCAGGGCCGCCAACAATGAGCAGTTCTTC.

This chain joins TRBV9 and TRBJ1-4, with no clear D. This CDR3 contains 13 residues. V lost 5 bases to trimming and J lost 3 bases, with 8 bases between them. Germline loops: CDR1 SGDLS, CDR2 YYNGEE. In DNA, the CDR3 is TGTGCCAGCAGTGGGGTGCCTAATGAAAAACTGTTTTTT. Translated: CASSGVPNEKLFF. Variable domain in full (rest from reference TRBV9 and TRBJ1-4): DSGVTQTPKHLITATGQRVTLRCSPRSGDLSVYWYQQSLDQGLQFLIQYYNGEERAKGNILERFSAQQFPDLHSELNLSSLELGDSALYFCASSGVPNEKLFFGSGTQLSVL.

A single count supports this clone. V gene TRBV7-6 combines with J gene TRBJ1-3; D call uncertain. This CDR3 comprises 17 residues. The V end was cut by 2 bases, the J end by 0 bases, with 14 bases between. In germline, CDR1 is SGHVS, CDR2 FNYEAQ. The CDR3 protein is CASSLTDLAGSGNTIYF. The CDR3 coding sequence is TGTGCCAGCAGCTTAACTGACCTCGCGGGCTCTGGAAACACCATATATTTT.

The rearrangement links TRBV7-9 to TRBJ1-2; unclear D gene. Germline V gene data show CDR1 as SEHNR and CDR2 as FQNEAQ (reference sequence). CDR3 length equals 13 residues. The V and J ends lost 0 bases and 6 bases respectively, with 8 bases between them. The CDR3 region is CASSLALGHGYTF. CDR3 coding DNA: TGTGCCAGCAGCTTAGCGCTAGGGCATGGCTACACCTTC.

This chain links TRBV6-5 with TRBJ1-2; D is possibly TRBD1 (6 bases). This CDR3 region has 15 residues. Trimming removed 0 bases at V and 8 bases at J, with 16 bases between. Germline CDR1 reads MNHEY; CDR2 reads SVGAGI. The CDR3 nucleotides are TGTGCCAGCAGTTACTCGATCCGGGGGCTGGGGGGCTACACCTTC. As protein: CASSYSIRGLGGYTF.

The rearrangement joins TRBV9 to TRBJ2-7, with TRBD1 matching 8 bases. J was trimmed by 1 base and V by 3 bases; bases with no gene match: 6. The CDR3 loop spans 15 amino acids. Germline CDR1 is SGDLS and CDR2 is YYNGEE. The CDR3 DNA sequence: TGTGCCAGCAGCGCCCTCGGACAGGGTTCCTACGAGCAGTACTTC. Its protein product is CASSALGQGSYEQYF.

The chain uses TRBV7-3 and TRBJ2-2; TRBD1 is a possible D gene (5 bases). In germline, CDR1 is SGHTA, CDR2 FQGTGA. This CDR3 is 16 amino acids long. Trimming took 2 bases from V and 6 from J, leaving 16 bases between them. CDR3 sequence: CASSLGQGGSSGELFF. The CDR3 region has the DNA TGTGCCAGCAGCTTAGGGCAGGGTGGAAGCTCCGGGGAGCTGTTTTTT.

The chain's CDR3 is CASSLRQGAFSNQPQHF. The DNA of the CDR3 is TGTGCCAGCAGCTTGCGACAGGGGGCCTTTAGCAATCAGCCCCAGCATTTT. The rearrangement links TRBV5-8 to TRBJ1-5; 10 positions agree with TRBD1. This CDR3 has 17 amino acids. Germline V gene data show CDR1 as SGHTS and CDR2 as YDEGEE. Losses at the gene ends were 1 base for V and 0 bases for J; bases not matched to a gene: 4.

The rearrangement joins TRBV7-2 to TRBJ2-7, with 8 bases lining up with TRBD2. V gave up 5 bases and J gave up 2 bases; unmatched junction bases: 11. In germline, CDR1 is SGHTA, CDR2 FQGNSA. This CDR3 has 16 residues. Here the CDR3 reads CASSGQRAGGPYEQYF. The CDR3 nucleotides read TGTGCCAGCAGCGGGCAGCGGGCGGGGGGCCCCTACGAGCAGTACTTC.

The V and J genes are TRBV7-6 and TRBJ1-1, with TRBD1 as a possible D gene (5 bases). This CDR3 has 14 residues. CDR1 is SGHVS, CDR2 FNYEAQ, per germline. Trimming stripped 1 base from V and 7 bases from J, with 13 bases between. As DNA, the CDR3 is TGTGCCAGCAGCTTAGGATCAACAGGATATGAAGCTTTCTTT. Translation gives CASSLGSTGYEAFF.

The chain joins TRBV5-1 to TRBJ2-1; D gene ambiguous. Germline CDR1 is SGHRS and CDR2 is YFSETQ. The CDR3 runs 15 residues. The V end lost 1 base, the J end lost 0 bases, and 8 bases lay between the germline ends. As DNA, the CDR3 is TGCGCCAGCAGCTTGACGGTTAGCTCCTACAATGAGCAGTTCTTC. It encodes CASSLTVSSYNEQFF.

The rearrangement links TRBV18 to TRBJ2-1; possible D gene TRBD1, 6 bases. CDR3 size: 15 residues. Deletions cut 3 bases from V and 1 base from J, with 10 bases between. The germline CDR1 and CDR2 sequences are KGHSH and LQKENI. In DNA form, the CDR3 reads TGTGCCAGCTCACCCGGACAGCTATCCTACAATGAGCAGTTCTTC. It codes for CASSPGQLSYNEQFF.

This chain connects TRBV7-8 to TRBJ2-1, with TRBD1 as a possible D gene (6 bases). Germline V gene data show CDR1 as SGHVS and CDR2 as FQNEAQ. This CDR3 comprises 11 residues. Trimming took off 2 bases at V and 14 bases at J, with 10 bases between the two ends. Here the CDR3 DNA reads TGTGCCAGCAGCTTACACAGGGTGAAGTTCTTC. This gives the protein CASSLHRVKFF.

This clone was picked up a small number of times. The rearrangement links TRBV4-2 to TRBJ2-2, with TRBD2 identical over 11 bases. The J segment lost 1 base and the V segment lost 1 base, leaving 8 bases of the junction unmatched. The CDR3 totals 19 residues. Germline assignment: CDR1 LGHNA and CDR2 YNFKEQ. This CDR3 reads CASSQGKSSGGLNTGELFF. Here the CDR3 DNA reads TGTGCCAGCAGCCAAGGGAAGTCTAGCGGGGGGTTGAACACCGGGGAGCTGTTTTTT.

The CDR3 region is CAWSRFSTGLSGNTIYF. CDR3 bases: TGTGCCTGGAGCCGCTTTTCGACAGGCCTCTCTGGAAACACCATATATTTT. The chain couples TRBV30 to TRBJ1-3; maybe TRBD1 (6 bases). V dropped 3 bases and J dropped 0 bases, with 18 bases sitting between them. Germline V gives CDR1 GTSNPN, CDR2 SVGIG (reference sequence). CDR3 length equals 17 residues.

The CDR3 DNA reads as TGTGCCAGCAGCTTAGTTTGGGGTAGCGGGGATACGCAGTATTTT. This sequence encodes CASSLVWGSGDTQYF. The chain joins TRBV7-2 to TRBJ2-3; 7 nucleotides match TRBD2. The CDR3 consists of 15 residues. V gave up 1 base and J gave up 6 bases; unmatched junction bases: 7. CDR1 and CDR2 (germline): SGHTA, FQGNSA.

The sample holds a few counts of this clone. This chain uses TRBV30 with TRBJ1-2; D unclear. Germline loops: CDR1 GTSNPN, CDR2 SVGIG (reference sequence). V lost 3 bases and J 4 bases, leaving 15 bases between the germline ends. This CDR3 is 14 amino acids long. Written as DNA, the CDR3 is TGTGCCTGGAGGGGGAGGCAGTTCCCCTATGGCTACACCTTC. This gives the protein CAWRGRQFPYGYTF. The full variable domain, in which reference TRBV30 and TRBJ1-2 provide the parts outside the CDR3, is SQTIHQWPATLVQPVGSPLSLECTVEGTSNPNLYWYRQAAGRGLQLLFYSVGIGQISSEVPQNLSASRPQDRQFILSSKKLLLSDSGFYLCAWRGRQFPYGYTFGSGTRLTVV.

J is TRBJ1-6 and V is TRBV5-1; D is unresolved. Looked up from germline, CDR1 is SGHRS and CDR2 is YFSETQ. The CDR3 consists of 17 residues. The V and J ends lost 0 bases and 0 bases respectively, with 10 bases between them. This CDR3 is CASSLDPASSYNSPLHF. The CDR3 DNA follows: TGCGCCAGCAGCTTGGATCCGGCTAGCTCCTATAATTCACCCCTCCACTTT.

This chain joins TRBV11-2 and TRBJ2-1, with TRBD2 matching over 14 bases. The CDR3 has 15 residues. The ends lost 4 bases at V and 7 bases at J; junction bases unmatched: 3. The germline V gene encodes CDR1 SGHAT and CDR2 FQNNGV. This CDR3 reads CASSWTSGGPNEQFF. The CDR3 DNA reads as TGTGCCAGCAGCTGGACTAGCGGGGGGCCTAATGAGCAGTTCTTC.

J is TRBJ2-7 and V is TRBV15; D not certain. Germline-derived CDR1 and CDR2 are LNHNV and YYDKDF (reference sequence). The V end lost 1 base, the J end lost 2 bases, and 9 bases lay between the germline ends. CDR3 size: 14 residues. Here the CDR3 reads CATSRAHTTYEQYF. CDR3 in DNA: TGTGCCACCAGCAGAGCCCACACGACCTACGAGCAGTACTTC.

This clone has a single count. The CDR3 nucleotides are TGCGCCAGCAGTCAAGAAGGAGGGGGCTTCACTGAAGCTTTCTTT. Protein: CASSQEGGGFTEAFF. The chain carries TRBV23-1 and TRBJ1-1, with 7 bases fitting TRBD1. Being an ORF, TRBV23-1 has a function that is uncertain. The length of the CDR3 is 15 residues. V trimming: 2 bases; J trimming: 4 bases; junction bases outside the gene matches: 7.

V is TRBV2 and J is TRBJ1-5; a possible D gene is TRBD1 (6 bases). The CDR3 extends over 15 amino acids. CDR1 SNHLY and CDR2 FYNNEI come from the germline V gene. V lost 4 bases and J lost 6, with 16 bases in between. The CDR3 DNA sequence: TGTGCCAGCAGTGTAATGGGGGGCGGGGGTCAGCCCCAGCATTTT. Encoded protein: CASSVMGGGGQPQHF. Based on the CDR3 plus reference TRBV2 and TRBJ1-5, the full variable domain is EPEVTQTPSHQVTQMGQEVILRCVPISNHLYFYWYRQILGQKVEFLVSFYNNEISEKSEIFDDQFSVERPDGSNFTLKIRSTKLEDSAMYFCASSVMGGGGQPQHFGDGTRLSIL.

This chain connects TRBV5-4 to TRBJ2-7; TRBD1 matches at 7 bases. Per the germline V gene, CDR1 is SGHNT and CDR2 is YYREEE (reference sequence). V lost 4 bases, J lost 4 bases, and 8 bases stayed unmatched. CDR3 length equals 14 residues. CDR3 in amino acids: CASSGTGELYEQYF. The CDR3 coding sequence is TGTGCCAGCAGCGGTACAGGGGAACTTTACGAGCAGTACTTC. The full variable domain, its missing parts supplied by reference TRBV5-4 and TRBJ2-7, is ETGVTQSPTHLIKTRGQQVTLRCSSQSGHNTVSWYQQALGQGPQFIFQYYREEENGRGNFPPRFSGLQFPNYSSELNVNALELDDSALYLCASSGTGELYEQYFGPGTRLTVT.

V usage is TRBV5-1 and J usage is TRBJ2-2; 15 bases are shared with TRBD2. CDR1 SGHRS and CDR2 YFSETQ come from the germline V gene. V lost 1 base to trimming and J lost 3 bases; unmatched junction nucleotides: 4. The CDR3 sequence is 18 residues long. The CDR3 reads CASSLRTSGGAYTGELFF. CDR3 bases: TGCGCCAGCAGCTTGCGGACTAGCGGGGGGGCGTACACCGGGGAGCTGTTTTTT. The full variable domain, completed using reference TRBV5-1 and TRBJ2-2, is KAGVTQTPRYLIKTRGQQVTLSCSPISGHRSVSWYQQTPGQGLQFLFEYFSETQRNKGNFPGRFSGRQFSNSRSEMNVSTLELGDSALYLCASSLRTSGGAYTGELFFGEGSRLTVL.

The chain carries TRBV7-8 and TRBJ1-2, with TRBD1 matching 7 bases. The junction had 19 bases not matched to a gene; V was cut back by 6 bases and J by 0 bases. The V gene's germline CDR1 is SGHVS and CDR2 FQNEAQ. The CDR3 has 19 amino acids. The DNA of the CDR3 is TGTGCCAGCAGTCGTTTCTCCACCGGGACAGCGACTGCTAACTATGGCTACACCTTC. Its translation is CASSRFSTGTATANYGYTF.

The chain uses TRBV10-2 and TRBJ1-1; TRBD1 is a possible D gene (5 bases). The germline CDR1 and CDR2 sequences are WSHSY and SAAADI. V was shortened by 3 bases and J by 6 bases, with 14 bases between the two germline ends. The CDR3 extends over 14 amino acids. The CDR3 nucleotides are TGCGCCAGCAGTGACCCGGGGAGGGACGCTGAAGCTTTCTTT. Protein: CASSDPGRDAEAFF.